This TCR beta chain emerged from a study of cytotoxic CD8 clonotypes in ibrutinib-treated CLL. The CDR3 sequence is 15 residues long. Germline V CDR1 and CDR2: SGDLS, YYNGEE. A word on this clone: A read error may produce the germline difference seen at one junction end.

Profiling relied on immunoSEQ multiplex PCR, and the TCRdb table lists in-frame clones only, not all of them. Altogether tens of thousands of clones are present, about 72% being singletons, with the ten largest covering about 13%. This sequence originates from a human donor with chronic lymphocytic leukemia. The source material was PBMCs, sampled after 12 months of ibrutinib treatment. V is TRBV9 and J is TRBJ2-7; 9 nucleotides match TRBD2. CDR3 sequence: CASSVGSGRYYEQYF. Written as DNA, the CDR3 is TGTGCCAGCAGTGTAGGTAGCGGGAGATATTACGAGCAGTACTTC.